The 29 T cell receptor beta chains in this list originate from one sample, sequenced in a study of T cells in Graves' hyperthyroidism and ophthalmopathy. There were TCR beta CDR3 regions amplified from RNA transcripts. The HTBI primer set drove a first-round RT-PCR of the TCR CDR3. TCRdb reprocessed the multiplex PCR reads with MiXCR, giving one entry per CDR3 protein. The sample holds around 490,000 distinct CDR3 sequences, just under 20% seen once. Sequencing input: blood. These receptors were obtained from a man aged 40-49 years with Graves' ophthalmopathy.

This clonotype has more than one count but fewer than ten. The chain uses TRBV6-1 and TRBJ2-7; tentatively, D is TRBD2 (6 bases). Trimming took off 5 bases at V and 2 bases at J, with 13 bases between the two ends. The CDR3 is 14 amino acids. The germline CDR1 and CDR2 sequences are MNHNS and SASEGT. CDR3 bases: TGTGCCAGCAGTCGGACTACCACGACCTACGAGCAGTACTTC. Residues: CASSRTTTTYEQYF.

Only a few counts were recorded for this clonotype. The rearrangement uses TRBV7-9 and TRBJ1-5; 7 bases are shared with TRBD1. Germline V gene sequence: CDR1 SEHNR, CDR2 FQNEAQ (reference sequence). V gave up 5 bases and J gave up 1 base; unmatched junction bases: 5. The CDR3 length is 15 residues. This CDR3 is CASSQTGESNQPQHF. CDR3 DNA: TGTGCCAGCAGCCAAACAGGGGAAAGCAATCAGCCCCAGCATTTT. Supplemented by reference TRBV7-9 and TRBJ1-5, the full variable domain reads DTGVSQNPRHKITKRGQNVTFRCDPISEHNRLYWYRQTLGQGPEFLTYFQNEAQLEKSRLLSDRFSAERPKGSFSTLEIQRTEQGDSAMYLCASSQTGESNQPQHFGDGTRLSIL.

As for this clonotype: This clone may be a read error of a much larger clone one base away. The gene calls are TRBV15 and TRBJ2-1, with 8 positions matching TRBD2. Trimming removed 7 bases from V and 0 bases from J; junction bases left unmatched: 2. CDR1 and CDR2 (germline): LNHNV, YYDKDF (reference sequence). The CDR3 spans 14 residues. The CDR3 spells CATTSGSSYNEQFF. In DNA form, the CDR3 reads TGTGCCACCACCAGCGGGAGCTCCTACAATGAGCAGTTCTTC.

This clonotype was observed many times. The gene calls are TRBV2 and TRBJ1-5; D unclear. This CDR3 contains 14 residues. The germline gives CDR1 SNHLY, CDR2 FYNNEI. The ends were cut back, 7 bases at V and 0 bases at J, with 10 bases in the middle. CDR3 sequence reads: CASNGVNSNQPQHF. The CDR3 nucleotides read TGTGCCAGCAATGGAGTCAATAGCAATCAGCCCCAGCATTTT.

About this clonotype itself: With a much larger clone just one base away, this may be a read error. The rearrangement uses TRBV7-2 and TRBJ2-7, with 10 bases identical to TRBD2. Germline lookup yields CDR1 SGHTA and CDR2 FQGNSA. The CDR3 is 15 amino acids. Trimming took 4 bases from V and 5 from J; bases not matched to a gene: 8. CDR3 bases: TGTGCCAGCAGCTCATTAGCGGGAGGTTCCAACGAGCAGTACTTC. Translated: CASSSLAGGSNEQYF.

This chain uses TRBV7-9 with TRBJ2-4; D is possibly TRBD2 (5 bases). This CDR3 comprises 14 residues. Looked up from germline, CDR1 is SEHNR and CDR2 is FQNEAQ (reference sequence). Trimming left V 3 bases short and J 3 bases short, with 9 bases between. Written as DNA, the CDR3 is TGTGCCAGCAGCTTTGAGGGCGGCAAAAACATTCAGTACTTC. It encodes CASSFEGGKNIQYF.

This clonotype was observed a handful of times. J is TRBJ2-5 and V is TRBV28, with 9 bases lining up with TRBD1. V lost 6 bases and J lost 5; bases outside the gene matches: 7. Germline CDR1 reads MDHEN; CDR2 reads SYDVKM. The CDR3 has 14 amino acids. The CDR3 sequence is CASSYTGGRETQYF. The CDR3 DNA reads as TGTGCCAGCAGCTATACAGGGGGCAGGGAGACCCAGTACTTC.

The chain has TRBV6-1 and TRBJ1-3; unclear D gene. Between the trimmed V and J ends, which lost 1 base and 0 bases, there was a span of 4 bases. Germline CDR1 reads MNHNS; CDR2 reads SASEGT. CDR3 length: 14 residues. CDR3 sequence (DNA): TGTGCCAGCAGTGAAGGTTACTCTGGAAACACCATATATTTT. As protein: CASSEGYSGNTIYF.

The V and J genes are TRBV7-9 and TRBJ2-5, with 9 bases identical to TRBD2. V lost 4 bases and J lost 12; bases outside the gene matches: 9. The CDR3 runs to 13 residues. Germline CDR1 SEHNR, CDR2 FQNEAQ (reference sequence). The CDR3 nucleotides are TGTGCCAGCAGCTCAGCAATAGCGGGAGTCGAGTACTTC. It yields the protein CASSSAIAGVEYF. Variable domain in full (rest from reference TRBV7-9 and TRBJ2-5): DTGVSQNPRHKITKRGQNVTFRCDPISEHNRLYWYRQTLGQGPEFLTYFQNEAQLEKSRLLSDRFSAERPKGSFSTLEIQRTEQGDSAMYLCASSSAIAGVEYFGPGTRLLVL.

This rearrangement joins TRBV20-1 to TRBJ2-7, with D possibly matching TRBD2 (7 bases). Looked up from germline, CDR1 is DFQATT and CDR2 is SNEGSKA (reference sequence). The CDR3 consists of 13 residues. CDR3 amino acids: CSLRGGNSYEQYF. CDR3 nucleotides: TGCAGCCTTAGGGGGGGTAACTCCTACGAGCAGTACTTC.

This clonotype was seen more than once but under ten times. V usage is TRBV4-2 and J usage is TRBJ1-1; TRBD1 agrees at 8 bases. The CDR3 contains 15 residues. The germline V gene has CDR1 LGHNA and CDR2 YNFKEQ. Trimming took 0 bases from V and 8 from J; bases not matched to a gene: 8. CDR3 DNA sequence: TGTGCCAGCAGCCAAGAAGCAGGGGGCCCGTGGGAAGCTTTCTTT. Protein sequence: CASSQEAGGPWEAFF.

This rearrangement joins TRBV20-1 to TRBJ2-7; no definite D call. CDR1 is DFQATT and CDR2 is SNEGSKA in the germline V gene (reference sequence). This CDR3 is 13 amino acids long. Trimming pared 1 base from V and 7 bases from J, leaving 14 bases between. CDR3: CSARGPLSVEQYF. In nucleotides, the CDR3 is TGCAGTGCTAGAGGCCCCCTTTCGGTTGAGCAGTACTTC.

This clonotype was counted a few times. CDR3 region: CAWSTQGGQPQHF. CDR3 coding DNA: TGTGCCTGGAGTACCCAGGGCGGTCAGCCCCAGCATTTT. The chain recombines TRBV30 with TRBJ1-5; tentative D call: TRBD1 (5 bases). The CDR3 spans 13 residues. V lost 2 bases and J 6 bases, leaving 11 bases between the germline ends. Germline lookup yields CDR1 GTSNPN and CDR2 SVGIG (reference sequence).

The chain uses TRBV7-2 and TRBJ1-5; D unresolved. The V gene lost 4 bases and the J gene lost 7 bases, with 14 bases spanning the gap. CDR3 length equals 14 residues. Germline assignment: CDR1 SGHTA and CDR2 FQGNSA. CDR3 sequence (DNA): TGTGCCAGCAGCTCAGACACGGGCTTCCAGCCCCAGCATTTT. This codes for CASSSDTGFQPQHF.

A note on this clonotype: This sequence may be a read error, since a much larger clone differs from it by one base. The CDR3 region is CAGRDGQGGYNEQFF. The DNA of the CDR3 is TGTGCCGGCAGAGACGGACAGGGGGGCTACAATGAGCAGTTCTTC. This chain joins TRBV3-1 and TRBJ2-1; 10 bases match TRBD1. Germline V CDR1 and CDR2: LGHDT, YNNKEL (reference sequence). The CDR3 length is 15 residues.

This clonotype has more than one count but fewer than ten. V is TRBV12-3 or TRBV12-4 and J is TRBJ2-7; the D gene is possibly TRBD2 (7 bases). With 2 bases removed from V and 4 bases from J, the gap between germline ends came to 18 bases. The CDR3 has 16 amino acids. CDR3 amino acids: CASSLRGGEGLYEQYF. The CDR3 DNA is TGTGCCAGCAGTTTAAGGGGGGGGGAGGGTTTGTACGAGCAGTACTTC.

This clonotype was picked up a small number of times. This sequence joins TRBV29-1 and TRBJ2-3, with D possibly TRBD2 on 5 matching bases. The V end lost 3 bases, the J end lost 3 bases, and 13 bases lay between the germline ends. This CDR3 is built from 14 residues. CDR1 SQVTM and CDR2 ANQGSEA come from the germline V gene. The CDR3 nucleotides are TGCAGCGTTGACGGGGTTAGCAGTACAGATACGCAGTATTTT. Its translation: CSVDGVSSTDTQYF.

This rearrangement joins TRBV20-1 to TRBJ1-4, with no clear D. Germline V gene data show CDR1 as DFQATT and CDR2 as SNEGSKA (reference sequence). The CDR3 spans 14 residues. Trimming removed 1 base from V and 8 bases from J, with 14 bases in between. The CDR3 sequence is CSARVAGVGEKLFF. Here the CDR3 DNA reads TGCAGTGCTAGAGTTGCGGGCGTAGGGGAAAAACTGTTTTTT.

This clonotype was detected many times. This chain links TRBV2 with TRBJ1-1; D ambiguous. The germline CDR1 and CDR2 sequences are SNHLY and FYNNEI. Trimming cost V 5 bases and J 3 bases, with 13 bases left between them. The CDR3 consists of 14 residues. The CDR3 nucleotides are TGTGCCAGCAGTCTGGCGCACAAGGACACTGAAGCTTTCTTT. This codes for CASSLAHKDTEAFF.

This clonotype was seen more than once but under ten times. The V call is TRBV4-1, the J call TRBJ2-7, with TRBD2 as a possible D gene (5 bases). Trimming removed 1 base at V and 2 bases at J, with 12 bases between. The CDR3 extends over 15 amino acids. CDR1 MGHRA and CDR2 YSYEKL come from the germline V gene. The CDR3 reads CASSQVSAGPYEQYF. The CDR3 coding sequence is TGCGCCAGCAGCCAAGTTTCGGCGGGCCCCTACGAGCAGTACTTC.

There are a few counts of this clonotype. This chain connects TRBV28 to TRBJ2-5; a possible D gene is TRBD2 (6 bases). With 2 bases removed from V and 7 bases from J, the gap between germline ends came to 11 bases. Germline V CDR1 and CDR2: MDHEN, SYDVKM. The CDR3 loop spans 13 amino acids. DNA of the CDR3: TGTGCCAGCAGTTTACCTCTGGGGGGGACCCAGTACTTC. Amino acids: CASSLPLGGTQYF.

The chain employs TRBV7-2 and TRBJ2-7; D gene uncertain. The CDR3 length is 13 residues. The germline V gene encodes CDR1 SGHTA and CDR2 FQGNSA. Trimming stripped 7 bases from V and 0 bases from J, with 10 bases between. The DNA of the CDR3 is TGTGCCAGCACCCATCGGGTCTCCTACGAGCAGTACTTC. Its protein is CASTHRVSYEQYF. The whole variable domain, remainder taken from reference TRBV7-2 and TRBJ2-7, is GAGVSQSPSNKVTEKGKDVELRCDPISGHTALYWYRQSLGQGLEFLIYFQGNSAPDKSGLPSDRFSAERTGGSVSTLTIQRTQQEDSAVYLCASTHRVSYEQYFGPGTRLTVT.

This clonotype was counted between two and nine times. The chain links TRBV6-2 or TRBV6-3 to TRBJ2-7; TRBD1 agrees at 7 bases. This CDR3 region has 15 residues. J was trimmed by 3 bases and V by 6 bases; bases with no gene match: 11. Germline CDR1 is MNHEY and CDR2 is SVGEGT. In DNA, the CDR3 is TGTGCCAGCAGAAGCCGGGACAGCCTCTTCTACGAGCAGTACTTC. Encoded protein: CASRSRDSLFYEQYF.

This clonotype was picked up many times. The gene calls are TRBV5-1 and TRBJ2-2; perhaps TRBD2 as D (6 bases). The CDR3 is made up of 13 amino acids. Looked up from germline, CDR1 is SGHRS and CDR2 is YFSETQ. With 4 bases removed from V and 6 bases from J, the gap between germline ends came to 10 bases. DNA of the CDR3: TGCGCCAGCAGCCCGGGGGACCCCGGGGAGCTGTTTTTT. Amino acid sequence: CASSPGDPGELFF.

The chain links TRBV7-9 to TRBJ2-7; tentative D call: TRBD2 (5 bases). The CDR3 totals 10 residues. Germline V gene data show CDR1 as SEHNR and CDR2 as FQNEAQ (reference sequence). Between the trimmed V and J ends, which lost 11 bases and 2 bases, there was a span of 7 bases. In nucleotides, the CDR3 is TGTGCCGCCGGGACCTACGAGCAGTACTTC. It is translated as CAAGTYEQYF.

This clonotype was observed once. J is TRBJ2-1 and V is TRBV12-3 or TRBV12-4; tentatively, D is TRBD1 or TRBD2 (6 bases each). V gave up 6 bases and J gave up 10 bases, with 22 bases separating them. The CDR3 length is 15 residues. CDR3 bases: TGTGCCAGCAGCTTAAGGGGACAAGCCGGGGGCGAGCAGTTCTTC. Translating it yields CASSLRGQAGGEQFF.

The sample holds many counts of this clonotype. DNA of the CDR3: TGTGCCAGCAGCTTAGTTGGGGACGGTCAGCCCCAGCATTTT. It is translated as CASSLVGDGQPQHF. V usage is TRBV7-9 and J usage is TRBJ1-5, with a tentative D call TRBD1 (5 bases). The ends were cut back, 1 base at V and 6 bases at J, with 10 bases in the middle. This CDR3 contains 14 residues. The germline gives CDR1 SEHNR, CDR2 FQNEAQ (reference sequence).

In this sample, this clonotype turned up a few times. J is TRBJ2-4 and V is TRBV28, with D possibly matching TRBD2 (5 bases). Trimming pared 6 bases from V and 6 bases from J, leaving 12 bases between. This CDR3 region has 13 residues. Germline V gene sequence: CDR1 MDHEN, CDR2 SYDVKM. The CDR3 loop is CASRAVVANIQYF. CDR3 coding DNA: TGTGCCAGCAGAGCGGTTGTAGCAAACATTCAGTACTTC.

The chain carries TRBV15 and TRBJ1-5; the D is unclear. Per the germline V gene, CDR1 is LNHNV and CDR2 is YYDKDF (reference sequence). This CDR3 has 15 amino acids. Trimming cost V 0 bases and J 7 bases, with 13 bases left between them. This CDR3 reads CATSRDSSQIQPQHF. CDR3 in DNA: TGTGCCACCAGCAGAGATTCGAGTCAAATACAGCCCCAGCATTTT.